Sequencing of this TCR beta chain was carried out in a study of T cell responses to AZD1222 COVID-19 vaccine. Study-wide findings and caveats: In the spike-specific TCR repertoire, nearly half reportedly target unmutated variant regions.

To note about this clone: Antigen: not known.

The protocol was immunoSEQ multiplex PCR, while the TCRdb copy is restricted to in-frame clones and leaves out a portion. The sample holds 120,000 or so clones, roughly 88% seen once. Germline CDR1 is SGHRS and CDR2 is YFSETQ. The CDR3 extends over 15 amino acids. The germline V and J ends were trimmed by 2 bases and 0 bases, with 9 bases remaining between them. The sequenced sample was peripheral blood, obtained 28 days after the second AZD1222 dose. The V gene is TRBV5-1, the J gene TRBJ1-3, with D hard to call. This clonotype was obtained from an adult who received the AZD1222 COVID-19 vaccine. The DNA of the CDR3 is TGCGCCAGCAGCTTCGCAGGAGTCTCTGGAAACACCATATATTTT. It specifies CASSFAGVSGNTIYF.